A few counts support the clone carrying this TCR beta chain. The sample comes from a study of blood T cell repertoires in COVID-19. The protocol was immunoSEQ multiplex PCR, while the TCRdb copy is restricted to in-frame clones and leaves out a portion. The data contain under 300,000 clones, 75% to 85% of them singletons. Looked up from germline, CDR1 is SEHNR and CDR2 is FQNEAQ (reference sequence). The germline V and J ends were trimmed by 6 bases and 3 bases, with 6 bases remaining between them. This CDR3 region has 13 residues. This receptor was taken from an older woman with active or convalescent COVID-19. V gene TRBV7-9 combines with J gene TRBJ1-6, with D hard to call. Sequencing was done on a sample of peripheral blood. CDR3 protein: CASREGYNSPLHF. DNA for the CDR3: TGTGCCAGCAGGGAGGGCTATAATTCACCCCTCCACTTT.